The T cell receptor beta chain described here comes from a study of blood T cell repertoires in COVID-19. About the research overall: Sites in the United States, Italy and Spain provided acute and convalescent COVID-19 samples. Sample material is recorded as cDNA or gDNA derived from T cells, B-cell-depleted T cells, or PBMCs.

Study processing details: Nucleated cell number was recorded as an estimate derived from reference gene primer amplification. This table comes from immunoSEQ multiplex PCR, and its TCRdb copy is limited to in-frame clones, with some not included. V, J and clone size were drawn from that table, and D and trimming were deduced from the DNA. The sample yields about 200,000 clones, 80% to 90% seen once. Sequencing used peripheral blood. The TCR originated in a human donor in a cohort sampled during active COVID-19.

The CDR3 sequence: CASSLAPSGYNTQYF. CDR3 coding DNA: TGTGCCAGCAGCTTAGCCCCTAGCGGGTACAATACGCAGTATTTT. The chain links TRBV7-8 to TRBJ2-3, with TRBD2 matching over 8 bases. Trimming at V came to 0 bases and at J to 7 bases, leaving 6 bases not matched to a gene. The germline CDR1 and CDR2 sequences are SGHVS and FQNEAQ. This CDR3 is built from 15 residues.